What follows are 20 T cell receptor beta chains derived from one specimen sequenced in a study of PD-L1 blockade in urothelial cancer. The protocol was immunoSEQ multiplex PCR, while the TCRdb copy is restricted to in-frame clones and leaves out a portion. Among around 93,000 clones, roughly 85% were seen once, and the ten largest hold under 10%. Noted time point: peripheral blood 6 weeks after treatment start. This specimen consisted of PBMCs, obtained around atezolizumab (anti-PD-L1) treatment. The receptors originated from a man between 65 and 85 years old with urothelial cancer.

This chain connects TRBV5-5 to TRBJ2-1, with 7 bases aligning to TRBD1. The V gene end was trimmed by 5 bases and the J gene end by 1 base; junction bases not matched to a gene: 9. Germline CDR1 and CDR2: SGHKS and YYEKEE (reference sequence). CDR3 length: 16 residues. CDR3 bases: TGTGCCAGCAGACACCAGACAGGGTTTTCCTACAATGAGCAGTTCTTC. Protein product: CASRHQTGFSYNEQFF. Supplemented by reference TRBV5-5 and TRBJ2-1, the full variable domain reads DAGVTQSPTHLIKTRGQQVTLRCSPISGHKSVSWYQQVLGQGPQFIFQYYEKEERGRGNFPDRFSARQFPNYSSELNVNALLLGDSALYLCASRHQTGFSYNEQFFGPGTRLTVL.

This chain connects TRBV5-4 to TRBJ1-1; D not certain. The CDR3 spans 15 residues. Germline CDR1 is SGHNT and CDR2 is YYREEE (reference sequence). V shed 3 bases and J shed 1 base, with 13 bases lying between them. The CDR3 DNA follows: TGTGCCAGCAGCTCAGGCGCGGGAGAGAACACTGAAGCTTTCTTT. This codes for CASSSGAGENTEAFF.

The rearrangement links TRBV27 to TRBJ1-3; the D gene is possibly TRBD1 (6 bases). Germline V gives CDR1 MNHEY, CDR2 SMNVEV (reference sequence). The V end lost 3 bases, the J end lost 2 bases, and 8 bases lay between the germline ends. This CDR3 is built from 14 residues. The CDR3 sequence: CASSFTGTGNTIYF. The CDR3 DNA follows: TGTGCCAGCAGTTTTACAGGGACTGGAAACACCATATATTTT.

This clone has only one observation. This rearrangement joins TRBV16 to TRBJ1-1, with D unclear. Germline lookup yields CDR1 KGHSY and CDR2 FQNENV. V lost 2 bases to trimming and J lost 1 base, with 5 bases between them. The CDR3 covers 13 residues. CDR3 DNA sequence: TGTGCCAGCAGCCAAGGCTCGAACACTGAAGCTTTCTTT. Its protein is CASSQGSNTEAFF.

This clone showed up just once. The chain has TRBV4-2 and TRBJ2-7; possible D gene TRBD2, 5 bases. The CDR3 has 15 amino acids. Trimming took off 0 bases at V and 6 bases at J, with 15 bases between the two ends. The germline V gene has CDR1 LGHNA and CDR2 YNFKEQ. This chain's CDR3 is CASSQDPGLPAEQYF. The CDR3 DNA reads as TGTGCCAGCAGCCAAGATCCCGGACTCCCGGCCGAGCAGTACTTC.

The rearrangement uses TRBV11-2 and TRBJ2-3; TRBD2 agrees at 7 bases. This CDR3 region has 16 residues. The V gene's germline CDR1 is SGHAT and CDR2 FQNNGV. V gave up 4 bases and J gave up 2 bases; unmatched junction bases: 9. The CDR3 protein is CASSSGGGRHTDTQYF. CDR3 sequence (DNA): TGTGCCAGCAGCTCCGGAGGCGGGAGACACACAGATACGCAGTATTTT.

This clone was seen more than once but under ten times. The V call is TRBV2, the J call TRBJ2-7; TRBD1 aligns across 7 bases. The CDR3 consists of 12 residues. The V segment lost 4 bases and the J segment 4 bases; nucleotides outside the gene matches: 1. In germline, CDR1 is SNHLY, CDR2 FYNNEI. CDR3 in DNA: TGTGCCAGCAGTGGGGACAGTTACGAGCAGTACTTC. Amino acids: CASSGDSYEQYF.

The V and J genes are TRBV7-3 and TRBJ2-3; the match to TRBD2 covers 10 bases. From germline, CDR1 is SGHTA and CDR2 FQGTGA. The CDR3 has 18 residues. V lost 0 bases and J lost 0; bases outside the gene matches: 6. The CDR3 protein is CASSLTPSGGFSTDTQYF. DNA of the CDR3: TGTGCCAGCAGCTTAACACCTAGCGGGGGATTTAGCACAGATACGCAGTATTTT. Based on the CDR3 plus reference TRBV7-3 and TRBJ2-3, the full variable domain is GAGVSQTPSNKVTEKGKYVELRCDPISGHTALYWYRQSLGQGPEFLIYFQGTGAADDSGLPNDRFFAVRPEGSVSTLKIQRTERGDSAVYLCASSLTPSGGFSTDTQYFGPGTRLTVL.

The gene calls are TRBV7-9 and TRBJ2-1, with 14 positions matching TRBD2. Germline V lookup: CDR1 SEHNR, CDR2 FQNEAQ (reference sequence). The junction had 11 bases not matched to a gene; V was cut back by 5 bases and J by 8 bases. The CDR3 has 17 residues. Here the CDR3 reads CASSLPTGLAGGYEQFF. The CDR3 DNA sequence: TGTGCCAGCAGCCTCCCGACCGGACTAGCGGGAGGCTATGAGCAGTTCTTC.

The V and J genes are TRBV10-3 and TRBJ1-2; D is undetermined. With 3 bases removed from V and 2 bases from J, the gap between germline ends came to 7 bases. CDR3 size: 13 residues. Per germline, CDR1 ENHRY and CDR2 SYGVKD. For the CDR3, the DNA is TGTGCCATCAGTGATTCCAGGAACTATGGCTACACCTTC. This gives the protein CAISDSRNYGYTF.

This clone was seen more than once but under ten times. This chain connects TRBV4-3 to TRBJ2-7, with a possible D match to TRBD1 (5 bases). V was shortened by 0 bases and J by 4 bases, with 7 bases between the two germline ends. This CDR3 spans 13 amino acids. Germline lookup yields CDR1 LGHNA and CDR2 YSLEER. The CDR3 DNA sequence: TGCGCCAGCAGCCAAGACCAGGGTTACGAGCAGTACTTC. It translates to CASSQDQGYEQYF.

The genes are TRBV10-2 and TRBJ1-1; the D is unclear. CDR1 and CDR2 (germline): WSHSY, SAAADI. This CDR3 spans 13 amino acids. Trimming took off 10 bases at V and 4 bases at J, with 16 bases between the two ends. The CDR3 spells CATGEGEGTEAFF. CDR3 nucleotide sequence: TGCGCCACGGGCGAGGGCGAGGGCACTGAAGCTTTCTTT.

The chain uses TRBV27 and TRBJ2-1, with 11 bases that match TRBD2. The germline gives CDR1 MNHEY, CDR2 SMNVEV (reference sequence). V shed 5 bases and J 10 bases; nucleotides not matched to a gene: 16. CDR3 length: 17 residues. CDR3 amino acids: CASSTHALAGGREEQFF. The DNA for the CDR3 is TGTGCCAGCAGTACTCACGCCTTAGCGGGGGGGAGGGAGGAGCAGTTCTTC.

This chain joins TRBV5-6 and TRBJ2-1, with D possibly being TRBD2 (5 bases). The CDR3 sequence is 16 residues long. Trimming cost V 4 bases and J 8 bases, with 22 bases left between them. Germline CDR1 is SGHDT and CDR2 is YYEEEE. CDR3 in amino acids: CASSPGLVPGWDEQFF. The CDR3 DNA sequence: TGTGCCAGCAGCCCTGGACTCGTACCAGGATGGGATGAGCAGTTCTTC.

The chain combines TRBV5-4 with TRBJ2-7; no firm D call. The V gene lost 1 base and the J gene lost 4 bases, with 9 bases spanning the gap. The CDR3 is 13 amino acids. Germline V CDR1 and CDR2: SGHNT, YYREEE (reference sequence). The CDR3: CASSLPPSYEQYF. As DNA, the CDR3 is TGTGCCAGCAGCTTGCCCCCTTCGTACGAGCAGTACTTC.

The rearrangement joins TRBV6-1 to TRBJ2-3, with D perhaps matching TRBD1 (5 bases). Deletions cut 2 bases from V and 4 bases from J, with 10 bases between. Germline loops: CDR1 MNHNS, CDR2 SASEGT. The CDR3 runs to 14 residues. Here the CDR3 DNA reads TGTGCCAGCAGTGAAAGTCAGGGCGCAGATACGCAGTATTTT. Residues: CASSESQGADTQYF.

Of note for this clone: A junction end diverges from the germline sequence, so it may reflect a read error. J is TRBJ2-7 and V is TRBV4-1; D remains unclear. The CDR3 loop spans 12 amino acids. Germline V gives CDR1 MGHRA, CDR2 YSYEKL. The DNA for the CDR3 is TGCGCCAGCAGCCAAGATCAGCCAGAACGGGACTTC. Its protein is CASSQDQPERDF.

V and J are TRBV5-4 and TRBJ1-4; 7 bases fit TRBD1. In germline, CDR1 is SGHNT, CDR2 YYREEE (reference sequence). The CDR3 has 15 amino acids. With 3 bases clipped from V and 0 bases from J, the junction kept 2 bases outside the gene matches. The CDR3 sequence is CASSSGGSTNEKLFF. As DNA, the CDR3 is TGTGCCAGCAGCTCAGGGGGATCAACTAATGAAAAACTGTTTTTT.

The V call is TRBV19, the J call TRBJ2-1, with 7 bases identical to TRBD2. CDR3 length: 16 amino acids. The germline gives CDR1 LNHDA, CDR2 SQIVND (reference sequence). J was trimmed by 3 bases and V by 5 bases; bases with no gene match: 10. Here the CDR3 DNA reads TGTGCCAGTAGTCCGGGAGGCTCAGGCCGCTACAATGAGCAGTTCTTC. Amino acid sequence: CASSPGGSGRYNEQFF.

This chain joins TRBV30 and TRBJ2-2; no firm D call. The CDR3 extends over 12 amino acids. Trimming removed 2 bases from V and 3 bases from J, with 4 bases in between. Per the germline V gene, CDR1 is GTSNPN and CDR2 is SVGIG (reference sequence). The CDR3 DNA follows: TGTGCCTGGAGTCCGGACACCGGGGAGCTGTTTTTT. Protein product: CAWSPDTGELFF.